This TCR beta chain emerged from a study of T-cell reconstitution after alpha-beta-depleted transplantation in children. The CDR3 length is 15 residues. V shed 3 bases and J 3 bases; nucleotides not matched to a gene: 2. Germline V CDR1 and CDR2: SNHLY, FYNNEI. Study-level results: Fresh T-cell production supplied most of the T-cell counts and diversity seen one year after transplant. There were reportedly several hundred expanded graft clones from which alpha-beta T cells came about two months after transplant.

As regards this clonotype: What it binds is unknown.

A TCRbeta library incorporating unique molecular identifiers was prepared. MiXCR, run by TCRdb on the PCR reads, gives a single entry per CDR3 protein. The profile shows about 200,000 distinct CDR3 sequences, approximately 8% of them singletons. The sample consisted of PBMCs, mostly from graft donor cells, taken 360 days after TCRalphabeta/CD19-depleted stem cell transplant. This clonotype was obtained from a male patient aged 2 to 10 who had a stem cell transplant for acute myeloid leukemia, so the T cells may come from the graft donor. The V and J genes are TRBV2 and TRBJ2-1; 10 positions agree with TRBD1. Written as DNA, the CDR3 is TGTGCCAGCAGTGAGAGGACAGGGGGCTACAATGAGCAGTTCTTC. Translation gives CASSERTGGYNEQFF. The whole variable domain, remainder taken from reference TRBV2 and TRBJ2-1, is EPEVTQTPSHQVTQMGQEVILRCVPISNHLYFYWYRQILGQKVEFLVSFYNNEISEKSEIFDDQFSVERPDGSNFTLKIRSTKLEDSAMYFCASSERTGGYNEQFFGPGTRLTVL.